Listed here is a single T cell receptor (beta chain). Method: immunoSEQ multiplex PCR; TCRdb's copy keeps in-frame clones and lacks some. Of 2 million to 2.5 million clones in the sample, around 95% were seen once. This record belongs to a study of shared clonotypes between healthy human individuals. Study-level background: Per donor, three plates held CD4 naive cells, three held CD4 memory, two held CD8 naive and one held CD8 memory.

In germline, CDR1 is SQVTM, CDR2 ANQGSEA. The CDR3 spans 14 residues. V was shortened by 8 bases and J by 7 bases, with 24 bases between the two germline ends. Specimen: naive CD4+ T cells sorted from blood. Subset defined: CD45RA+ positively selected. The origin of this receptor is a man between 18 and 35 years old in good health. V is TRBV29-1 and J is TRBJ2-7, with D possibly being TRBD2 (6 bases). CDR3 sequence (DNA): TGCAGCCCCCAGGGTGTCCCTGCCCGGGGGGAGCAGTACTTC. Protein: CSPQGVPARGEQYF.